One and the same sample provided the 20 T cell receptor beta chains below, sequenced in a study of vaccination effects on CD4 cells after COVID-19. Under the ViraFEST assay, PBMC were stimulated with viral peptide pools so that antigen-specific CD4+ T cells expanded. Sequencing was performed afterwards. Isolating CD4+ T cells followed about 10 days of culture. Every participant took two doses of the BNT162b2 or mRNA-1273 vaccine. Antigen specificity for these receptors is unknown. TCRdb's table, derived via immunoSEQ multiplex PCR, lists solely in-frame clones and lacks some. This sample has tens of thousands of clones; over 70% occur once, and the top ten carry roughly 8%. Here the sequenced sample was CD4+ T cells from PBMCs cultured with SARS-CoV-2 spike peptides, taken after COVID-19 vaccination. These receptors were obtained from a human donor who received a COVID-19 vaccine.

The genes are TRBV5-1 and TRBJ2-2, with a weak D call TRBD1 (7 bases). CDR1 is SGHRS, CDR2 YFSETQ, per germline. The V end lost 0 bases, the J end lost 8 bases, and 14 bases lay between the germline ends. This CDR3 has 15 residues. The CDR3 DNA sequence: TGCGCCAGCAGCTTGGCCGGAGGGGGCAGGGGGGAGCTGTTTTTT. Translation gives CASSLAGGGRGELFF.

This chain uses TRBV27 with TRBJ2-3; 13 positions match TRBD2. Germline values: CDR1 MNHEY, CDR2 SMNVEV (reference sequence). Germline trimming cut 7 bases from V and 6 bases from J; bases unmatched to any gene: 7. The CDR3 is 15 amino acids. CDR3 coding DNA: TGTGCCAGCAAGTTGGGACTAGCGGGATCGGATACGCAGTATTTT. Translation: CASKLGLAGSDTQYF.

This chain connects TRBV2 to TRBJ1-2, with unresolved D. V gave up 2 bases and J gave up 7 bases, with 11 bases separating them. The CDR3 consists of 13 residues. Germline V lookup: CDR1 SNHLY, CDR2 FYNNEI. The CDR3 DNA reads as TGTGCCAGCAGTGAAATAGAAGGTCGTGGCTACACCTTC. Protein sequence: CASSEIEGRGYTF.

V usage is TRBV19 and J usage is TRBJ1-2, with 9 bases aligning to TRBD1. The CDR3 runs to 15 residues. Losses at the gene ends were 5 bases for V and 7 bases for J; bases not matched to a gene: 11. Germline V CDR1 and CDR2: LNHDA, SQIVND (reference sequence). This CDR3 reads CASSLSRGQGFGYTF. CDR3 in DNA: TGTGCCAGTAGTCTTTCCCGGGGACAGGGCTTTGGCTACACCTTC.

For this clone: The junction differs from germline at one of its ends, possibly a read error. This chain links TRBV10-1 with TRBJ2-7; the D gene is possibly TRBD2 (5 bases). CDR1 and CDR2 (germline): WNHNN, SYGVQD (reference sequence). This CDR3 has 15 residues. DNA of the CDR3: TGCGCCAGCAGTGAGTCGGTGAGCGGTGCCGTAGTGTTGAACTTC. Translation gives CASSESVSGAVVLNF.

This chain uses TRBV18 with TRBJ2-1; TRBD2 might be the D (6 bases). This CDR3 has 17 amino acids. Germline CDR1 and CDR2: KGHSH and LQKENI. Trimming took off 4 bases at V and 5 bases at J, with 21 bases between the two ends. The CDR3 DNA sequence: TGTGCCAGCTCACTTAGTAACCCCCTACGGGAGAACAATGAGCAGTTCTTC. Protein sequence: CASSLSNPLRENNEQFF.

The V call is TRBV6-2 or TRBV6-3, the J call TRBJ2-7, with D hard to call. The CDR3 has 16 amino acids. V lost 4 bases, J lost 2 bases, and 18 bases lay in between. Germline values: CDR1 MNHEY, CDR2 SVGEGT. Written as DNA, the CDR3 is TGTGCCAGCAGTTCCACCGCCACAAACTTGGCCTACGAGCAGTACTTC. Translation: CASSSTATNLAYEQYF.

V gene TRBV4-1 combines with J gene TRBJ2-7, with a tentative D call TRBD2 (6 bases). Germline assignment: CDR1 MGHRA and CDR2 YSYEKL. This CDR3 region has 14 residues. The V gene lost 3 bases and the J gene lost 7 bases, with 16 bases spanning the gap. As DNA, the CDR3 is TGCGCCAGCAGCCACGGGGGTTGGCCTTCTGAGCAGTACTTC. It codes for CASSHGGWPSEQYF.

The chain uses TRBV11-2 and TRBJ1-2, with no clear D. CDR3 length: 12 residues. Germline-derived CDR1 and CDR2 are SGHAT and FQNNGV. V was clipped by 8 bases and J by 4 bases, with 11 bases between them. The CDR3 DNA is TGTGCCAGCTACACGGAGTCCTATGGCTACACCTTC. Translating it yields CASYTESYGYTF.

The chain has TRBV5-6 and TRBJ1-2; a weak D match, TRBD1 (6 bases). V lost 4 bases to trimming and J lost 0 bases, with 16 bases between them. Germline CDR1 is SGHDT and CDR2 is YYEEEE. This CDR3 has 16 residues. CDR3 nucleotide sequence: TGTGCCAGCAGCCCCGCGGGACACGGACCTAACTATGGCTACACCTTC. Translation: CASSPAGHGPNYGYTF. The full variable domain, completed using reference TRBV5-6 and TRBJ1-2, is DAGVTQSPTHLIKTRGQQVTLRCSPKSGHDTVSWYQQALGQGPQFIFQYYEEEERQRGNFPDRFSGHQFPNYSSELNVNALLLGDSALYLCASSPAGHGPNYGYTFGSGTRLTVV.

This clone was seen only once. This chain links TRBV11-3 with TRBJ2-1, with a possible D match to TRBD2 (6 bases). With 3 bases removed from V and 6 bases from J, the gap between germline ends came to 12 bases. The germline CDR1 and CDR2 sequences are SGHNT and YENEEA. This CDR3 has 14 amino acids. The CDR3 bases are TGTGCCAGCAGCTTCGGGGAGGTAGGCAATGAGCAGTTCTTC. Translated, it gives CASSFGEVGNEQFF.

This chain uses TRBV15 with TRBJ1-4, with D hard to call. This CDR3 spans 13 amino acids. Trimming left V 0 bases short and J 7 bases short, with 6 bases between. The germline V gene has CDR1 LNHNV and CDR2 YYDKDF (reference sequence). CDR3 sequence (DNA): TGTGCCACCAGCAGAGATGTGGGTGAAAAACTGTTTTTT. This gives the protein CATSRDVGEKLFF.

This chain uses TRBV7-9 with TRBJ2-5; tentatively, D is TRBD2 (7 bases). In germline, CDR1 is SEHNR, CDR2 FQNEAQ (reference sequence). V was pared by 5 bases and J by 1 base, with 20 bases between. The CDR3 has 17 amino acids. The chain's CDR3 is CASSRGASGVVQETQYF. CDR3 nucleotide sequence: TGTGCCAGCAGCCGGGGGGCCAGCGGGGTTGTCCAAGAGACCCAGTACTTC.

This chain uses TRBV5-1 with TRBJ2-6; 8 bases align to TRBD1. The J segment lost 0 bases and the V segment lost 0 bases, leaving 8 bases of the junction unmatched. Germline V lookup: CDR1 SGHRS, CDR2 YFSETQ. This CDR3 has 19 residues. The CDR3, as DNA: TGCGCCAGCAGCTTGGCCGGGACAGGCCAGGGCTCTGGGGCCAACGTCCTGACTTTC. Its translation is CASSLAGTGQGSGANVLTF.

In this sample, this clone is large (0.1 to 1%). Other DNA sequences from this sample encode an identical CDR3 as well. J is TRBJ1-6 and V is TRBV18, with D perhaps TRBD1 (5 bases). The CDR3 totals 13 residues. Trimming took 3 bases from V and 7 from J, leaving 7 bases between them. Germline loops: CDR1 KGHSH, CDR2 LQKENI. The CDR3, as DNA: TGTGCCAGCTCACCGGCAGGGAATTCACCCCTCCACTTT. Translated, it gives CASSPAGNSPLHF.

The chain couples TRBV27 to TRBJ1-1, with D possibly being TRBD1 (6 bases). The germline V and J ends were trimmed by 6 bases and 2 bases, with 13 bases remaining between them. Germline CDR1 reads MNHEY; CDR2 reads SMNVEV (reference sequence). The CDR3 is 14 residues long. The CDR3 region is CASSPQGRNTEAFF. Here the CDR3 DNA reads TGTGCCAGCAGCCCCCAGGGGCGAAACACTGAAGCTTTCTTT.

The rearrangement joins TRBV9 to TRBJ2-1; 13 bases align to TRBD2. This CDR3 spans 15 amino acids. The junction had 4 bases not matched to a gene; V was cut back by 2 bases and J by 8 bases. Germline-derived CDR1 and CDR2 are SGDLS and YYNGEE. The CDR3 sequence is CASSVGTSGVYEQFF. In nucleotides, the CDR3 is TGTGCCAGCAGCGTCGGGACTAGCGGGGTTTATGAGCAGTTCTTC.

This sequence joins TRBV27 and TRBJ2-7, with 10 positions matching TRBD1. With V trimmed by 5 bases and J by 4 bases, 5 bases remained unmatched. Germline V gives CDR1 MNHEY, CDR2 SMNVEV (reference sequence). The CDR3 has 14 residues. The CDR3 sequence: CASSKGQGGYEQYF. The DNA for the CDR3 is TGTGCCAGCAGTAAAGGACAGGGGGGTTACGAGCAGTACTTC.

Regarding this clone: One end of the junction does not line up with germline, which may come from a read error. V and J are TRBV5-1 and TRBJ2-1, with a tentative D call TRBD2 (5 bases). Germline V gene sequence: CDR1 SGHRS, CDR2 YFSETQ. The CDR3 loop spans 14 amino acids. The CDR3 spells CASTSEDLAGPRVF. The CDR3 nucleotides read TGCGCCAGCACTTCCGAGGACTTGGCGGGCCCGAGGGTCTTC.

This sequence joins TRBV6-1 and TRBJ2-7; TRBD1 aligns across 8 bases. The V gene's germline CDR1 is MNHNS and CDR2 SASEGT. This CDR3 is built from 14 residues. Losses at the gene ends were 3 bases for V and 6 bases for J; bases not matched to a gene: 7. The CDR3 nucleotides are TGTGCCAGCAGTGAGGGACAGGATGGGCGCGAGCAGTACTTC. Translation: CASSEGQDGREQYF.